Following are 20 T cell receptor beta chains from one sample sequenced in a study of long-term antiretroviral therapy in people with HIV. A v3.0 immunoSEQ assay was performed at survey level. Assay: immunoSEQ multiplex PCR; the TCRdb copy retains only in-frame clones and omits some. The sample yields about 23,000 clones, roughly four fifths seen once. This material consisted of unsorted PBMCs, taken 0.4 years after starting antiretroviral therapy. Receptors were obtained from a man in his fifties with HIV.

The chain has TRBV30 and TRBJ1-1; TRBD1 matches at 10 bases. Germline lookup yields CDR1 GTSNPN and CDR2 SVGIG (reference sequence). The trim removed 3 bases at V and 1 base at J, leaving 8 bases unmatched. There are 16 residues in the CDR3. CDR3 nucleotide sequence: TGTGCCTGGAGAGTTCGGACAGGGGGAACGAACACTGAAGCTTTCTTT. Translated, it gives CAWRVRTGGTNTEAFF.

This chain links TRBV14 with TRBJ1-2; D perhaps matches TRBD1 (5 bases). V lost 1 base to trimming and J lost 4 bases, with 13 bases between them. This CDR3 is built from 15 residues. CDR1 SGHDN and CDR2 FVKESK come from the germline V gene. The CDR3 here is CASSQAVTGPYGYTF. In DNA form, the CDR3 reads TGTGCCAGCAGCCAAGCAGTTACAGGACCCTATGGCTACACCTTC.

By proportion, this clone is large. The chain is built from TRBV19 and TRBJ1-1; no definite D call. The CDR3 covers 11 residues. Trimming cost V 7 bases and J 7 bases, with 10 bases left between them. CDR1 and CDR2 from the germline V gene are LNHDA and SQIVND (reference sequence). The CDR3 sequence: CASTVFGEAFF. CDR3 nucleotide sequence: TGTGCCAGTACTGTTTTTGGTGAAGCTTTCTTT.

The J gene is TRBJ1-2, the V gene TRBV19, with TRBD1 identical over 7 bases. The trim removed 5 bases at V and 7 bases at J, leaving 10 bases unmatched. Germline loops: CDR1 LNHDA, CDR2 SQIVND (reference sequence). The CDR3 spans 14 residues. The CDR3 loop is CASSPGQESGGYTF. CDR3 sequence (DNA): TGTGCCAGTAGTCCTGGACAGGAAAGCGGTGGCTACACCTTC.

The sample holds a few counts of this clone. The chain recombines TRBV5-1 with TRBJ2-5; D possibly uses TRBD1 or TRBD2 (5 bases each). The V end lost 2 bases, the J end lost 2 bases, and 10 bases lay between the germline ends. The CDR3 consists of 14 residues. Germline CDR1 reads SGHRS; CDR2 reads YFSETQ. CDR3 nucleotides: TGCGCCAGCAGCTTCGGTGGGGGTCAAGAGACCCAGTACTTC. Its protein product is CASSFGGGQETQYF. Combining the CDR3 with reference TRBV5-1 and TRBJ2-5 gives the whole variable domain KAGVTQTPRYLIKTRGQQVTLSCSPISGHRSVSWYQQTPGQGLQFLFEYFSETQRNKGNFPGRFSGRQFSNSRSEMNVSTLELGDSALYLCASSFGGGQETQYFGPGTRLLVL.

The rearrangement links TRBV5-1 to TRBJ2-5; D is unresolved. The CDR3 is 15 residues long. Germline CDR1 is SGHRS and CDR2 is YFSETQ. V lost 3 bases and J lost 2, with 14 bases in between. The DNA of the CDR3 is TGCGCCAGCAGCTCGAGCTCGGGCCCACAAGAGACCCAGTACTTC. Translated: CASSSSSGPQETQYF.

In this sample, this clone turned up once. The chain is built from TRBV11-2 and TRBJ2-5; 8 nucleotides line up with TRBD2. Germline V gene sequence: CDR1 SGHAT, CDR2 FQNNGV. CDR3 size: 12 residues. V gave up 3 bases and J gave up 8 bases; unmatched junction bases: 2. CDR3 sequence reads: CASSLRGETQYF. In DNA, the CDR3 is TGTGCCAGCAGCTTGCGGGGGGAAACCCAGTACTTC.

J is TRBJ2-1 and V is TRBV28; maybe TRBD1 (5 bases). This CDR3 is built from 15 residues. The germline gives CDR1 MDHEN, CDR2 SYDVKM. Trimming stripped 3 bases from V and 3 bases from J, with 12 bases between. Here the CDR3 DNA reads TGTGCCAGCAGTTTTCAAGGGGCTGACTACAATGAGCAGTTCTTC. It codes for CASSFQGADYNEQFF.

The CDR3 region has the DNA TGTGCCAGCAGTCGGTCGGGACAGGGCTCGTCCCTTAGCAATCAGCCCCAGCATTTT. This codes for CASSRSGQGSSLSNQPQHF. The chain carries TRBV28 and TRBJ1-5; 9 positions agree with TRBD1. Trimming cost V 5 bases and J 0 bases; bases outside gene matches: 14. The length of the CDR3 is 19 residues. Germline lookup yields CDR1 MDHEN and CDR2 SYDVKM. Looking up the rest from reference TRBV28 and TRBJ1-5 gives the full variable domain: DVKVTQSSRYLVKRTGEKVFLECVQDMDHENMFWYRQDPGLGLRLIYFSYDVKMKEKGDIPEGYSVSREKKERFSLILESASTNQTSMYLCASSRSGQGSSLSNQPQHFGDGTRLSIL.

The V gene is TRBV18, the J gene TRBJ1-5; TRBD1 is a possible D gene (5 bases). V was trimmed by 1 base and J by 2 bases, leaving 9 bases between them. This CDR3 has 15 amino acids. Germline V gene lookup returns CDR1 KGHSH and CDR2 LQKENI. CDR3 in amino acids: CASSPLGHGNQPQHF. The CDR3 DNA reads as TGTGCCAGCTCACCACTGGGGCACGGCAATCAGCCCCAGCATTTT.

The J gene is TRBJ1-4, the V gene TRBV9; possibly TRBD1 for D (5 bases). This CDR3 comprises 15 residues. CDR1 and CDR2 from the germline V gene are SGDLS and YYNGEE. Trimming cost V 3 bases and J 6 bases, with 15 bases left between them. In DNA, the CDR3 is TGTGCCAGCAGCGCCTCGGGGGTTCCTGATGAAAAACTGTTTTTT. Its translation is CASSASGVPDEKLFF.

This clone was seen just once. V usage is TRBV7-9 and J usage is TRBJ2-1; 8 bases align to TRBD1. V was clipped by 5 bases and J by 6 bases; unmatched bases: 3. The CDR3 consists of 13 residues. CDR1 is SEHNR and CDR2 is FQNEAQ in the germline V gene (reference sequence). In nucleotides, the CDR3 is TGTGCCAGCAGCCAGGGGGCCGGCAATGAGCAGTTCTTC. This codes for CASSQGAGNEQFF.

This chain links TRBV28 with TRBJ1-2; TRBD1 might be the D (5 bases). The CDR3 has 13 amino acids. Trimming shortened V by 1 base and J by 8 bases, and 11 bases separated the two germline ends. Per the germline V gene, CDR1 is MDHEN and CDR2 is SYDVKM. This chain's CDR3 is CASSLFQGSGYTF. The DNA of the CDR3 is TGTGCCAGCAGTTTATTCCAGGGAAGCGGCTACACCTTC.

This chain uses TRBV30 with TRBJ1-5; D is unclear. There are 12 residues in the CDR3. Germline CDR1 and CDR2: GTSNPN and SVGIG (reference sequence). V lost 0 bases to trimming and J lost 9 bases, with 9 bases between them. CDR3: CAWSVPGGPQHF. CDR3 nucleotides: TGTGCCTGGAGTGTACCCGGAGGGCCCCAGCATTTT.

The rearrangement joins TRBV5-1 to TRBJ1-1; D gene unclear. Germline V lookup: CDR1 SGHRS, CDR2 YFSETQ. V was pared by 2 bases and J by 1 base, with 9 bases between. This CDR3 is 14 amino acids long. For the CDR3, the DNA is TGCGCCAGCAGCTTAAAGGGAGGGAACACTGAAGCTTTCTTT. Encoded protein: CASSLKGGNTEAFF.

In regard to this clone: A junction end diverges from the germline sequence, so it may reflect a read error. Here the CDR3 DNA reads TGTGCCTCCCGGGACAGCTATGTCTACACCTTC. It codes for CASRDSYVYTF. This chain connects TRBV19 to TRBJ1-2; TRBD1 matches at 7 bases. The CDR3 totals 11 residues. Germline V lookup: CDR1 LNHDA, CDR2 SQIVND (reference sequence).

V and J are TRBV6-5 and TRBJ2-2; no clear D. V was cut by 2 bases and J by 3 bases, with 4 bases left in between. The CDR3 is made up of 13 amino acids. The germline gives CDR1 MNHEY, CDR2 SVGAGI. CDR3 in DNA: TGTGCCAGCAGTTACCGTTACACCGGGGAGCTGTTTTTT. It codes for CASSYRYTGELFF.

This chain joins TRBV5-6 and TRBJ1-1; no firm D call. The CDR3 is made up of 11 amino acids. V was clipped by 1 base and J by 6 bases, with 4 bases between them. Looked up from germline, CDR1 is SGHDT and CDR2 is YYEEEE. The CDR3 sequence: CASSLYSEAFF. In nucleotides, the CDR3 is TGTGCCAGCAGCTTGTACTCTGAAGCTTTCTTT.

This chain connects TRBV10-3 to TRBJ1-3; D ambiguous. The CDR3 consists of 12 residues. Germline values: CDR1 ENHRY, CDR2 SYGVKD. V lost 4 bases to trimming and J lost 2 bases, with 3 bases between them. The chain's CDR3 is CAISGPGNTIYF. The CDR3 nucleotides read TGTGCCATCAGTGGACCTGGAAACACCATATATTTT.

This clone was counted between two and nine times. The chain joins TRBV2 to TRBJ1-5; 7 positions agree with TRBD1. The CDR3 runs 15 residues. Germline values: CDR1 SNHLY, CDR2 FYNNEI. Trimming removed 6 bases from V and 0 bases from J; junction bases left unmatched: 5. CDR3 region: CASRGQLYSNQPQHF. The CDR3 DNA reads TGTGCCAGCAGGGGACAGTTATATAGCAATCAGCCCCAGCATTTT.